This TCR beta chain was sequenced in a study of esophageal squamous cell carcinoma under preoperative chemotherapy. This clonotype is termed medium-sized (0.01 to 0.1%). Germline V gene data show CDR1 as MNHNS and CDR2 as SASEGT. Trimming took 8 bases from V and 3 from J, leaving 10 bases between them. The CDR3 has 12 residues. TCRdb processed the PCR reads anew with MiXCR; each CDR3 protein has one entry. The data hold around 12,000 distinct CDR3 sequences, with roughly half observed a single time. Documented time point: before preoperative PTX-NDP chemotherapy. The TCR comes from a human donor with esophageal squamous cell carcinoma. The donor label of this sample is uncertain. The sample was gathered from a patient given preoperative chemotherapy. The rearrangement links TRBV6-1 to TRBJ1-1, with TRBD1 as a possible D gene (6 bases). CDR3 sequence: CASGGQYTEAFF. CDR3 DNA: TGTGCCAGCGGTGGACAGTACACTGAAGCTTTCTTT.